A single sample gave rise to the 7 T cell receptor beta chains below, sequenced in a study of blood T cell repertoires in COVID-19. Clones were sequenced by immunoSEQ multiplex PCR, and TCRdb holds only the in-frame ones, with some missing. The sample carries under 450,000 clones, approximately 87% recorded once. Material for sequencing was PBMCs or T cells enriched from blood (not recorded which). These receptors originate from a man aged 25-45 years who had recovered from COVID-19.

The chain links TRBV7-2 to TRBJ1-5; weak D call: TRBD1 (6 bases). The CDR3 sequence is 16 residues long. The germline V and J ends were trimmed by 4 bases and 7 bases, with 20 bases remaining between them. CDR1 and CDR2 (germline): SGHTA, FQGNSA. CDR3 in amino acids: CASSSTLQGLRQPQHF. CDR3 coding DNA: TGTGCCAGCAGCTCCACACTACAGGGTCTACGCCAGCCCCAGCATTTT.

This chain joins TRBV5-5 and TRBJ2-5, with D perhaps TRBD2 (6 bases). There are 15 residues in the CDR3. The V gene lost 0 bases and the J gene lost 5 bases, with 14 bases spanning the gap. Per germline, CDR1 SGHKS and CDR2 YYEKEE (reference sequence). For the CDR3, the DNA is TGTGCCAGCAGCTTGGATGCCACCGCGGGGGAGACCCAGTACTTC. Translation: CASSLDATAGETQYF.

The gene calls are TRBV11-2 and TRBJ1-2, with unresolved D. The germline V gene encodes CDR1 SGHAT and CDR2 FQNNGV. The germline V and J ends were trimmed by 4 bases and 4 bases, with 16 bases remaining between them. The CDR3 has 15 residues. The DNA of the CDR3 is TGTGCCAGCAGCTCCTCCGGGTCGGTTCTCTATGGCTACACCTTC. Its translation: CASSSSGSVLYGYTF.

V usage is TRBV2 and J usage is TRBJ1-5, with D perhaps matching TRBD1 (5 bases). The CDR3 spans 15 residues. Germline CDR1 SNHLY, CDR2 FYNNEI. Trimming removed 0 bases from V and 5 bases from J, with 11 bases in between. The CDR3 loop is CASSEALLGDQPQHF. The CDR3 DNA sequence: TGTGCCAGCAGTGAAGCGCTTCTAGGGGATCAGCCCCAGCATTTT.

This clone appeared many times. The chain carries TRBV5-1 and TRBJ2-3, with D unclear. This CDR3 spans 12 amino acids. Trimming removed 2 bases from V and 5 bases from J, with 6 bases in between. Germline CDR1 reads SGHRS; CDR2 reads YFSETQ. The CDR3 DNA reads as TGCGCCAGCAGCTTAGTCGGAGATACGCAGTATTTT. As protein: CASSLVGDTQYF.

The chain carries TRBV9 and TRBJ2-7, with TRBD2 identical over 10 bases. Germline V CDR1 and CDR2: SGDLS, YYNGEE. After removal of 3 bases from V and 4 bases from J, the junction contained 7 bases not matched to a gene. The CDR3 covers 15 residues. CDR3 sequence (DNA): TGTGCCAGCAGCGCTACGGGACTAGCGTCGTACGAGCAGTACTTC. It codes for CASSATGLASYEQYF.

This chain joins TRBV20-1 and TRBJ2-1; a possible D gene is TRBD1 (6 bases). CDR3 size: 12 residues. V dropped 3 bases and J dropped 13 bases, with 16 bases sitting between them. From germline, CDR1 is DFQATT and CDR2 SNEGSKA (reference sequence). This chain's CDR3 is CSASNRDPSQFF. DNA of the CDR3: TGCAGTGCTAGTAACAGGGACCCCAGCCAGTTCTTC.